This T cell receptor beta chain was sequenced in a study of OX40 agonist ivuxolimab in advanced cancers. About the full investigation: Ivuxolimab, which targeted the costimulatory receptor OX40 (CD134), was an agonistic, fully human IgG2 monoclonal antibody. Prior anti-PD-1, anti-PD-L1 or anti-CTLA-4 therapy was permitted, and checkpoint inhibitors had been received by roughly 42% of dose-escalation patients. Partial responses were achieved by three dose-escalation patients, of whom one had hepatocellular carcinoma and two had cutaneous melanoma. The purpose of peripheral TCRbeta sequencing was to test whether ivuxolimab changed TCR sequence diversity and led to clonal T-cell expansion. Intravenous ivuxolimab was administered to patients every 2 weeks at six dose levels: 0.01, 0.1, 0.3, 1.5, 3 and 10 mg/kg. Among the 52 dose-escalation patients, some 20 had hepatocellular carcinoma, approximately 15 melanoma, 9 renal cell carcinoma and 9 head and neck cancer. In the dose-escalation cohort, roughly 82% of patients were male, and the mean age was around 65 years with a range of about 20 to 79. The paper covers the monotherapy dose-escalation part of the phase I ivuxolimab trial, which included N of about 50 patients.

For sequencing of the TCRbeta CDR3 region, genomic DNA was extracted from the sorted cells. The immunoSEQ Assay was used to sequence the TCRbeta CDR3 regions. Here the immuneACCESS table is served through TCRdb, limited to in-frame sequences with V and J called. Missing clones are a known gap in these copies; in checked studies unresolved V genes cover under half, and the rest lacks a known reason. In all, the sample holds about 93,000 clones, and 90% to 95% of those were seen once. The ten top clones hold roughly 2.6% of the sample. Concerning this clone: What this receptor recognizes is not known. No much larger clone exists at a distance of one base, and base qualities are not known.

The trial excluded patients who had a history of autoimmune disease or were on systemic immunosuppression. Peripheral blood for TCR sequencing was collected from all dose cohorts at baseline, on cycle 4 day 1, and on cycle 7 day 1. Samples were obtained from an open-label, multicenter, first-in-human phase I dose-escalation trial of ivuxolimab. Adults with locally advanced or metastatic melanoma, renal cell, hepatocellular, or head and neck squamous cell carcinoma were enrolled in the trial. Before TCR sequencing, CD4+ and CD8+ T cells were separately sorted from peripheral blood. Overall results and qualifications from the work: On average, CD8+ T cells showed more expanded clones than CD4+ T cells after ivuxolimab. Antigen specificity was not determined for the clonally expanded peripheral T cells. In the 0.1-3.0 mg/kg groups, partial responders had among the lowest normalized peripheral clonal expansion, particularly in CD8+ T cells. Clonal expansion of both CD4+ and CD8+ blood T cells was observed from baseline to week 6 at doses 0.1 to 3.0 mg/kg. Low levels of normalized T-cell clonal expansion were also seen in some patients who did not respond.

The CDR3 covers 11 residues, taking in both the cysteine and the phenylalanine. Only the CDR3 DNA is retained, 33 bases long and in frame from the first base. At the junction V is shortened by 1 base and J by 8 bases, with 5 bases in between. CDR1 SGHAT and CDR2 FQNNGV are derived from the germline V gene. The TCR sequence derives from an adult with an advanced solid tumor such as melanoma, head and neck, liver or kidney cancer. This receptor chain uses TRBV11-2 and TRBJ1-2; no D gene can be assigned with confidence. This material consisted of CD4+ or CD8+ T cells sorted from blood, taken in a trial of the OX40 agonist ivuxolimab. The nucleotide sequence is TGTGCCAGCAGCTTAGGTAGCGGCTACACCTTC. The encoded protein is CASSLGSGYTF.